A single sample gave rise to the 23 T cell receptor beta chains below, sequenced in a study of T cells in Graves' hyperthyroidism and ophthalmopathy. From RNA transcripts, TCR beta CDR3 regions were amplified. The study used the HTBI primer set for a first-round RT-PCR of the TCR CDR3. MiXCR, run by TCRdb on the multiplex PCR reads, gives a single entry per CDR3 protein. The table shows under 800,000 distinct CDR3 sequences, with 14% occurring only once. Sequenced: blood. These receptors came from a woman under 30 with Graves' hyperthyroidism.

Concerning this clonotype: Mismatch with germline at one junction end may stem from a read error. This sequence joins TRBV5-1 and TRBJ2-5, with TRBD1 as a possible D gene (5 bases). Germline CDR1 reads SGHRS; CDR2 reads YFSETQ. This CDR3 has 16 residues. CDR3: CASRLAGQGGRETQYF. The CDR3 region has the DNA TGCGCCAGCCGCTTGGCTGGCCAGGGCGGTCGAGAGACCCAGTACTTC.

This clonotype was counted at least ten times. The J gene is TRBJ1-2, the V gene TRBV30; TRBD1 might be the D (6 bases). Per germline, CDR1 GTSNPN and CDR2 SVGIG (reference sequence). The V and J ends lost 1 base and 1 base respectively, with 13 bases between them. The CDR3 consists of 15 residues. CDR3 protein: CAWSAGHRNNYGYTF. Written as DNA, the CDR3 is TGTGCCTGGAGTGCGGGACACAGGAATAACTATGGCTACACCTTC.

This clonotype has at least ten counts. The gene calls are TRBV11-3 and TRBJ2-1; TRBD2 matches 7 bases. The CDR3 extends over 13 amino acids. CDR1 is SGHNT, CDR2 YENEEA, per germline. The J segment lost 9 bases and the V segment lost 9 bases, leaving 11 bases of the junction unmatched. CDR3 loop: CASSLAEYGEQFF. The DNA for the CDR3 is TGTGCCAGTAGCCTAGCGGAATACGGTGAGCAGTTCTTC.

Note on this clonotype: A read error may be the cause here, since a much bigger clone is one base away. The J gene is TRBJ1-2, the V gene TRBV3-1; D is ambiguous. Trimming took off 5 bases at V and 2 bases at J, with 9 bases between the two ends. This CDR3 comprises 13 residues. Germline-derived CDR1 and CDR2 are LGHDT and YNNKEL (reference sequence). The CDR3 bases are TGTGCCAGCAGCACCGACGAGAACTATGGCTACACCTTC. This translates into CASSTDENYGYTF.

This clonotype appeared many times. The chain joins TRBV6-2 or TRBV6-3 to TRBJ2-3; D is uncertain. V lost 4 bases and J 2 bases, leaving 10 bases between the germline ends. This CDR3 comprises 14 residues. Germline CDR1 is MNHEY and CDR2 is SVGEGT. The CDR3 is CASSSQDFTDTQYF. The CDR3 DNA reads TGTGCCAGCAGTTCGCAGGATTTCACAGATACGCAGTATTTT.

This clonotype was picked up a small number of times. The rearrangement uses TRBV4-3 and TRBJ2-7, with a weak D call TRBD2 (5 bases). Looked up from germline, CDR1 is LGHNA and CDR2 is YSLEER. This CDR3 has 13 amino acids. The V end was cut by 5 bases, the J end by 4 bases, with 12 bases between. The CDR3 loop is CASSEREFYEQYF. CDR3 in DNA: TGCGCCAGCAGCGAGAGGGAATTTTACGAGCAGTACTTC.

In its sample, this clonotype was seen many times. V is TRBV4-1 and J is TRBJ1-1; D not resolved. Trimming shortened V by 1 base and J by 1 base, and 7 bases separated the two germline ends. Looked up from germline, CDR1 is MGHRA and CDR2 is YSYEKL. The CDR3 covers 14 residues. The CDR3, as DNA: TGCGCCAGCAGCCAAGTGTGGGCGAACACTGAAGCTTTCTTT. Encoded protein: CASSQVWANTEAFF.

The V call is TRBV28, the J call TRBJ1-6; D unresolved. The length of the CDR3 is 12 residues. Germline V gene data show CDR1 as MDHEN and CDR2 as SYDVKM. Trimming stripped 6 bases from V and 8 bases from J, with 8 bases between. As DNA, the CDR3 is TGTGCCAGCAGATGGCCCTATTCACCCCTCCACTTT. Translating gives CASRWPYSPLHF.

The J gene is TRBJ2-1, the V gene TRBV7-2; possibly TRBD2 for D (5 bases). Germline CDR1 SGHTA, CDR2 FQGNSA. This CDR3 comprises 15 residues. V was shortened by 5 bases and J by 0 bases, with 11 bases between the two germline ends. The CDR3 spells CASSHGLGSYNEQFF. In DNA, the CDR3 is TGTGCCAGCAGCCACGGACTGGGCTCCTACAATGAGCAGTTCTTC.

In this sample, this clonotype turned up many times. V usage is TRBV20-1 and J usage is TRBJ1-1, with D perhaps matching TRBD1 (6 bases). The V gene lost 2 bases and the J gene lost 4 bases, with 14 bases spanning the gap. The germline V gene has CDR1 DFQATT and CDR2 SNEGSKA (reference sequence). This CDR3 contains 14 residues. This chain's CDR3 is CSARRITGSTEAFF. The CDR3 DNA is TGCAGTGCTAGAAGAATTACAGGGAGCACTGAAGCTTTCTTT.

This clonotype was observed a handful of times. The rearrangement joins TRBV20-1 to TRBJ2-1, with 7 bases identical to TRBD2. Trimming took 7 bases from V and 2 from J; bases not matched to a gene: 5. The length of the CDR3 is 13 residues. Germline V gene sequence: CDR1 DFQATT, CDR2 SNEGSKA (reference sequence). Here the CDR3 reads CSVKTSPYNEQFF. The CDR3 coding sequence is TGCAGTGTTAAGACTAGCCCCTACAATGAGCAGTTCTTC.

This clonotype turned up a few times. This rearrangement joins TRBV20-1 to TRBJ2-3, with D maybe TRBD2 (7 bases). Germline CDR1 is DFQATT and CDR2 is SNEGSKA (reference sequence). V was clipped by 6 bases and J by 5 bases, with 18 bases between them. The CDR3 is 14 amino acids. The CDR3 DNA reads as TGCAGTGCCATGAAGCTAGGGGGGGAAGATACGCAGTATTTT. Residues: CSAMKLGGEDTQYF.

This clonotype was found many times. The chain couples TRBV2 to TRBJ2-4; weak D call: TRBD1 (6 bases). Deletions cut 8 bases from V and 1 base from J, with 15 bases between. The CDR3 length is 15 residues. Germline CDR1 reads SNHLY; CDR2 reads FYNNEI. CDR3 sequence: CASRRTRGAKNIQYF. In DNA form, the CDR3 reads TGTGCCAGCCGGAGAACTAGGGGGGCCAAAAACATTCAGTACTTC.

This clonotype was seen a few times. The chain recombines TRBV11-3 with TRBJ2-5; tentative D call: TRBD1 (6 bases). Deletions cut 3 bases from V and 5 bases from J, with 22 bases between. The CDR3 length is 17 residues. Germline CDR1 is SGHNT and CDR2 is YENEEA. CDR3 nucleotides: TGTGCCAGCAGCTTCGAACGACGTTCTAGAGGGGGTGAGACCCAGTACTTC. Its translation: CASSFERRSRGGETQYF.

This clonotype was seen a handful of times. The V gene is TRBV29-1, the J gene TRBJ1-5; 7 nucleotides match TRBD1. The CDR3 covers 13 residues. The germline gives CDR1 SQVTM, CDR2 ANQGSEA. V trimming: 1 base; J trimming: 10 bases; junction bases outside the gene matches: 7. CDR3 nucleotide sequence: TGCAGCGTTGAAGGCCGGCAGGGGGAACCCCAGCATTTT. Translated, it gives CSVEGRQGEPQHF.

For the CDR3, the DNA is TGTGCCATCAGACAGGGAGGCACAGATACGCAGTATTTT. It codes for CAIRQGGTDTQYF. The gene calls are TRBV10-3 and TRBJ2-3; maybe TRBD1 (6 bases). Germline V gene data show CDR1 as ENHRY and CDR2 as SYGVKD. There are 13 residues in the CDR3. V was cut by 6 bases and J by 1 base, with 8 bases left in between.

This clonotype was counted a few times. The gene calls are TRBV15 and TRBJ2-6; either TRBD1 or TRBD2 may fit D (6 bases each). This CDR3 spans 15 amino acids. The germline V gene has CDR1 LNHNV and CDR2 YYDKDF (reference sequence). Deletions cut 6 bases from V and 4 bases from J, with 13 bases between. In DNA form, the CDR3 reads TGTGCCACCAGAAGGAGGGGGGCGGGGGCCAACGTCCTGACTTTC. This gives the protein CATRRRGAGANVLTF.

This clonotype was observed many times. In DNA form, the CDR3 reads TGTGCCAGCAGCGTACACGTGAACACTGAAGCTTTCTTT. Translated: CASSVHVNTEAFF. The rearrangement links TRBV9 to TRBJ1-1; D is ambiguous. The CDR3 contains 13 residues. The V end lost 1 base, the J end lost 0 bases, and 4 bases lay between the germline ends. Looked up from germline, CDR1 is SGDLS and CDR2 is YYNGEE.

This clonotype was detected many times. The rearrangement links TRBV20-1 to TRBJ2-7, with D hard to call. This CDR3 contains 15 residues. The germline V gene has CDR1 DFQATT and CDR2 SNEGSKA (reference sequence). The V and J ends lost 1 base and 2 bases respectively, with 15 bases between them. CDR3 coding DNA: TGCAGTGCTAGAGTTGCCTTAAGGAAAACCTACGAGCAGTACTTC. This sequence encodes CSARVALRKTYEQYF.

Ten or more counts support this clonotype. The chain couples TRBV9 to TRBJ2-1, with D possibly matching TRBD2 (6 bases). Per the germline V gene, CDR1 is SGDLS and CDR2 is YYNGEE. With 0 bases removed from V and 5 bases from J, the gap between germline ends came to 9 bases. This CDR3 is built from 14 residues. CDR3 in amino acids: CASSVAGGNNEQFF. The CDR3 DNA reads as TGTGCCAGCAGCGTAGCGGGCGGGAACAATGAGCAGTTCTTC.

V gene TRBV7-8 combines with J gene TRBJ1-5, with D perhaps TRBD1 (6 bases). Trimming stripped 5 bases from V and 8 bases from J, with 13 bases between. Germline values: CDR1 SGHVS, CDR2 FQNEAQ. This CDR3 has 13 amino acids. The DNA of the CDR3 is TGTGCCAGCAGCAAGGGGGGTTTGGAGCCCCAGCATTTT. Its protein product is CASSKGGLEPQHF.

The rearrangement joins TRBV20-1 to TRBJ2-7; no firm D call. In germline, CDR1 is DFQATT, CDR2 SNEGSKA (reference sequence). V was clipped by 4 bases and J by 0 bases, with 10 bases between them. The CDR3 runs to 13 residues. DNA of the CDR3: TGCAGTGCTAAGGATCGAGGCTCCTACGAGCAGTACTTC. This translates into CSAKDRGSYEQYF.

Ten or more counts support this clonotype. The rearrangement uses TRBV2 and TRBJ2-2; D gene unclear. Germline CDR1 is SNHLY and CDR2 is FYNNEI. V was cut by 11 bases and J by 4 bases, with 14 bases left in between. The CDR3 consists of 13 residues. The CDR3 here is CAGLRVSTGELFF. CDR3 in DNA: TGTGCCGGGCTAAGGGTGTCCACCGGGGAGCTGTTTTTT.